A single sample gave rise to the 21 T cell receptor beta chains below, sequenced in a study of shared clonotypes between healthy human individuals. This table comes from immunoSEQ multiplex PCR, and its TCRdb copy is limited to in-frame clones, with some not included. The top ten hold less than 0.55% of the sample, which has some 1.5 million clones, roughly 98% seen once. Sequencing was done on a sample of naive CD4+ T cells sorted from blood. Subset specified: CD45RA+ positively selected. Receptor source: a man aged 25 to 45 in good health.

This chain links TRBV10-3 with TRBJ1-5; 12 nucleotides match TRBD1. The CDR3 loop spans 15 amino acids. Trimming at V came to 4 bases and at J to 5 bases, leaving 3 bases not matched to a gene. Looked up from germline, CDR1 is ENHRY and CDR2 is SYGVKD. CDR3 sequence reads: CAISGDRGQDQPQHF. Written as DNA, the CDR3 is TGTGCCATCAGTGGGGACAGGGGGCAGGATCAGCCCCAGCATTTT.

The J gene is TRBJ2-2, the V gene TRBV29-1; D unresolved. Germline assignment: CDR1 SQVTM and CDR2 ANQGSEA. CDR3 size: 13 residues. The V end was cut by 3 bases, the J end by 7 bases, with 12 bases between. In DNA, the CDR3 is TGCAGCGTTGACGCAGGTTCAAACGGGGAGCTGTTTTTT. Its protein product is CSVDAGSNGELFF.

The chain links TRBV19 to TRBJ2-3; TRBD1 is a possible D gene (5 bases). The CDR3 runs 15 residues. The germline CDR1 and CDR2 sequences are LNHDA and SQIVND (reference sequence). The V and J ends lost 3 bases and 2 bases respectively, with 12 bases between them. Written as DNA, the CDR3 is TGTGCCAGTAGTATCCAGGGCCCTTCCACAGATACGCAGTATTTT. It yields the protein CASSIQGPSTDTQYF.

The chain joins TRBV7-9 to TRBJ1-1; D is unclear. The CDR3 contains 14 residues. V gave up 9 bases and J gave up 1 base, with 15 bases separating them. Germline CDR1 is SEHNR and CDR2 is FQNEAQ (reference sequence). The CDR3 loop reads CARSISPGNTEAFF. Here the CDR3 DNA reads TGTGCCAGGAGTATCTCCCCTGGGAACACTGAAGCTTTCTTT.

The DNA for the CDR3 is TGTGCCAGCAGCTTGCGGGGGACAGGCGGTAATGAAAAACTGTTTTTT. Protein product: CASSLRGTGGNEKLFF. The chain carries TRBV5-5 and TRBJ1-4; TRBD1 agrees at 8 bases. Germline CDR1 reads SGHKS; CDR2 reads YYEKEE (reference sequence). This CDR3 has 16 residues. J was trimmed by 4 bases and V by 1 base; bases with no gene match: 6. Full variable domain (remainder filled in from reference TRBV5-5 and TRBJ1-4): DAGVTQSPTHLIKTRGQQVTLRCSPISGHKSVSWYQQVLGQGPQFIFQYYEKEERGRGNFPDRFSARQFPNYSSELNVNALLLGDSALYLCASSLRGTGGNEKLFFGSGTQLSVL.

The chain joins TRBV14 to TRBJ1-1, with D possibly matching TRBD1 (6 bases). Germline assignment: CDR1 SGHDN and CDR2 FVKESK. V lost 5 bases and J lost 0, with 7 bases in between. This CDR3 spans 13 amino acids. Written as DNA, the CDR3 is TGTGCCAGCAGCTCAGGGGTGAACACTGAAGCTTTCTTT. Residues: CASSSGVNTEAFF.

Notes on this clone: An end of the junction differs from the germline gene, which may be a read error. V usage is TRBV7-7 and J usage is TRBJ2-5, with 10 bases identical to TRBD2. Germline V lookup: CDR1 SSHAT, CDR2 FNYEAQ (reference sequence). This CDR3 has 17 residues. The CDR3 here is CASSLEPRLAGVETQYF. The CDR3 DNA sequence: TGTGCTAGCAGCTTAGAGCCGCGGCTAGCGGGAGTGGAGACCCAGTACTTC.

This chain links TRBV30 with TRBJ1-5, with TRBD1 as a possible D gene (5 bases). V was cut by 3 bases and J by 6 bases, with 15 bases left in between. CDR3 length: 14 amino acids. From germline, CDR1 is GTSNPN and CDR2 SVGIG (reference sequence). DNA for the CDR3: TGTGCCTGGAGGAGATGGGGGACTGGTCAGCCCCAGCATTTT. Encoded protein: CAWRRWGTGQPQHF. Looking up the rest from reference TRBV30 and TRBJ1-5 gives the full variable domain: SQTIHQWPATLVQPVGSPLSLECTVEGTSNPNLYWYRQAAGRGLQLLFYSVGIGQISSEVPQNLSASRPQDRQFILSSKKLLLSDSGFYLCAWRRWGTGQPQHFGDGTRLSIL.

The V and J genes are TRBV7-2 and TRBJ1-1, with a possible D match to TRBD1 (6 bases). Germline-derived CDR1 and CDR2 are SGHTA and FQGNSA. V lost 3 bases to trimming and J lost 3 bases, with 8 bases between them. The CDR3 contains 13 residues. This CDR3 reads CASSFDRYTEAFF. The CDR3, as DNA: TGTGCCAGCAGCTTCGACAGGTACACTGAAGCTTTCTTT.

The chain combines TRBV6-1 with TRBJ2-7, with D possibly being TRBD1 or TRBD2 (6 bases each). The CDR3 covers 16 residues. Germline values: CDR1 MNHNS, CDR2 SASEGT. Trimming shortened V by 2 bases and J by 3 bases, and 17 bases separated the two germline ends. The CDR3 is CASSERWGAFLYEQYF. The CDR3, as DNA: TGTGCCAGCAGTGAAAGATGGGGGGCCTTCCTCTACGAGCAGTACTTC.

The rearrangement joins TRBV6-5 to TRBJ2-1; 10 positions match TRBD2. Germline CDR1 reads MNHEY; CDR2 reads SVGAGI. The length of the CDR3 is 14 residues. Trimming cost V 8 bases and J 6 bases; bases outside gene matches: 7. CDR3 coding DNA: TGTGCCAGCGCCTGGACTAGCGGTACCAATGAGCAGTTCTTC. It yields the protein CASAWTSGTNEQFF.

The chain joins TRBV7-2 to TRBJ2-2; no definite D call. In germline, CDR1 is SGHTA, CDR2 FQGNSA. V lost 1 base to trimming and J lost 2 bases, with 11 bases between them. The CDR3 runs 16 residues. CDR3 region: CASSLVAGANTGELFF. The CDR3 DNA reads as TGTGCCAGCAGCTTAGTGGCAGGCGCAAACACCGGGGAGCTGTTTTTT.

The chain combines TRBV7-9 with TRBJ1-5; D ambiguous. V gave up 3 bases and J gave up 2 bases, with 14 bases separating them. CDR3 length: 16 residues. The germline CDR1 and CDR2 sequences are SEHNR and FQNEAQ (reference sequence). CDR3 DNA: TGTGCCAGCAGCTTTGGCGCCGGAACGGGCAATCAGCCCCAGCATTTT. Amino acid sequence: CASSFGAGTGNQPQHF.

This clone came up once. The chain couples TRBV15 to TRBJ2-1; D uncertain. In germline, CDR1 is LNHNV, CDR2 YYDKDF (reference sequence). The CDR3 extends over 12 amino acids. V gave up 5 bases and J gave up 3 bases, with 5 bases separating them. This CDR3 is CATSSGYNEQFF. The CDR3 region has the DNA TGTGCCACCAGCTCCGGCTACAATGAGCAGTTCTTC.

The chain links TRBV18 to TRBJ1-5, with a tentative D call TRBD1 (5 bases). V was cut by 3 bases and J by 0 bases, with 18 bases left in between. The CDR3 has 18 amino acids. Germline assignment: CDR1 KGHSH and CDR2 LQKENI. The CDR3 coding sequence is TGTGCCAGCTCACCCGCCTACGACAGCGTTGATAGCAATCAGCCCCAGCATTTT. This sequence encodes CASSPAYDSVDSNQPQHF.

This clone was recorded once. This chain uses TRBV10-3 with TRBJ2-5; TRBD1 aligns across 8 bases. The CDR3 is made up of 16 amino acids. The V segment lost 3 bases and the J segment 5 bases; nucleotides outside the gene matches: 11. From germline, CDR1 is ENHRY and CDR2 SYGVKD. CDR3 sequence reads: CAISEGPTGAGETQYF. The CDR3 DNA is TGTGCCATCAGTGAAGGCCCGACAGGGGCTGGGGAGACCCAGTACTTC.

This rearrangement joins TRBV2 to TRBJ1-2, with 8 bases identical to TRBD1. Germline V gene data show CDR1 as SNHLY and CDR2 as FYNNEI. The V and J ends lost 5 bases and 4 bases, in that order; junction bases with no gene match: 12. The CDR3 runs 16 residues. The CDR3 reads CASSISATGGVYGYTF. The CDR3 DNA reads as TGTGCCAGCAGTATTTCAGCTACAGGGGGGGTCTATGGCTACACCTTC.

The V and J genes are TRBV5-4 and TRBJ2-1; weak D call: TRBD2 (6 bases). Looked up from germline, CDR1 is SGHNT and CDR2 is YYREEE (reference sequence). The CDR3 sequence is 17 residues long. Deletions cut 0 bases from V and 0 bases from J, with 13 bases between. The CDR3 coding sequence is TGTGCCAGCAGCTTGGGCGGCGGCGGGAACTCCTACAATGAGCAGTTCTTC. Translating it yields CASSLGGGGNSYNEQFF.

This clone has a single count. J is TRBJ2-1 and V is TRBV9; 14 bases are a match to TRBD2. Germline values: CDR1 SGDLS, CDR2 YYNGEE. The length of the CDR3 is 21 residues. With 2 bases clipped from V and 2 bases from J, the junction kept 15 bases outside the gene matches. CDR3 sequence (DNA): TGTGCCAGCAGCGTTTCCGGAGGAACAGGACTAGCGGGGGGAACCTACAATGAGCAGTTCTTC. The encoded protein is CASSVSGGTGLAGGTYNEQFF.

The V and J genes are TRBV28 and TRBJ2-2; 15 bases agree with TRBD2. V shed 7 bases and J 5 bases; nucleotides not matched to a gene: 5. The CDR3 has 16 amino acids. Germline V lookup: CDR1 MDHEN, CDR2 SYDVKM. The CDR3 coding sequence is TGTGCCAGCAAGGGACTAGCGGGAGGATGGACCGGGGAGCTGTTTTTT. Its protein product is CASKGLAGGWTGELFF.

The chain recombines TRBV7-8 with TRBJ2-3; D unclear. Germline V CDR1 and CDR2: SGHVS, FQNEAQ. This CDR3 spans 15 amino acids. V was pared by 2 bases and J by 2 bases, with 11 bases between. The CDR3 spells CASSLFGGVTDTQYF. The CDR3 nucleotides read TGTGCCAGCAGCTTATTCGGCGGTGTCACAGATACGCAGTATTTT.